The 9 T cell receptor beta chains given below trace back to one sample, sequenced in a study of blood T cell repertoires in COVID-19. Sequencing used immunoSEQ multiplex PCR; TCRdb keeps in-frame clones, though not all of them. The table shows more than 140,000 clones, with 84% occurring only once. What was sequenced was peripheral blood. The receptors stem from a woman between 45 and 60 years old in a cohort sampled during active or convalescent COVID-19.

About this clone itself: At one boundary the junction diverges from the germline segment, which might be a read error. This chain links TRBV7-2 with TRBJ2-7, with D perhaps assigned TRBD1 or TRBD2 (5 bases each). This CDR3 contains 15 residues. The germline V gene encodes CDR1 SGHTA and CDR2 FQGNSA. The CDR3 region has the DNA TGTGCCAGCAGCCTAGCAGGACACTCTGGGGACGAGCAGTACTTC. Its protein product is CASSLAGHSGDEQYF.

The chain carries TRBV11-2 and TRBJ1-2; D gene unclear. The CDR3 has 12 amino acids. CDR1 is SGHAT, CDR2 FQNNGV, per germline. V was pared by 5 bases and J by 5 bases, with 9 bases between. CDR3 sequence (DNA): TGTGCCAGCAGCATAAGCGAGTATGGCTACACCTTC. Protein product: CASSISEYGYTF.

The chain employs TRBV19 and TRBJ2-7; TRBD1 matches 7 bases. With 7 bases clipped from V and 4 bases from J, the junction kept 13 bases outside the gene matches. Germline V gene sequence: CDR1 LNHDA, CDR2 SQIVND (reference sequence). There are 15 residues in the CDR3. The CDR3 sequence: CASKGKPGQTYEQYF. In DNA form, the CDR3 reads TGTGCCAGTAAGGGGAAACCGGGACAGACATACGAGCAGTACTTC.

This rearrangement joins TRBV19 to TRBJ2-2; a weak D match, TRBD1 (6 bases). The CDR3 spans 14 residues. Trimming pared 5 bases from V and 8 bases from J, leaving 15 bases between. In germline, CDR1 is LNHDA, CDR2 SQIVND (reference sequence). The CDR3 reads CASSAQGFTGELFF. The CDR3 nucleotides are TGTGCCAGTAGTGCACAGGGATTCACAGGGGAGCTGTTTTTT.

This clone was seen a single time. The V and J genes are TRBV3-1 (or the pseudogene TRBV3-2) and TRBJ1-3; D is unclear. The ends were cut back, 8 bases at V and 3 bases at J, with 8 bases in the middle. Germline V CDR1 and CDR2: LGHDT, YNNKEL (reference sequence). The CDR3 contains 12 residues. CDR3 protein: CASLSGGNTIYF. As DNA, the CDR3 is TGTGCCAGCCTATCGGGTGGAAACACCATATATTTT.

The rearrangement uses TRBV28 and TRBJ2-7; 7 bases map to TRBD1. CDR1 MDHEN and CDR2 SYDVKM come from the germline V gene. Trimming removed 4 bases from V and 0 bases from J; junction bases left unmatched: 12. The CDR3 has 17 amino acids. CDR3 residues: CASSSIGLGGVSYEQYF. CDR3 in DNA: TGTGCCAGCAGTTCTATCGGCTTAGGGGGCGTCTCCTACGAGCAGTACTTC.

Regarding this clone: The same CDR3 arises from other DNA sequences in this sample as well. The chain joins TRBV7-8 to TRBJ1-5; D not resolved. Trimming took off 3 bases at V and 2 bases at J, with 8 bases between the two ends. The CDR3 loop spans 14 amino acids. Germline assignment: CDR1 SGHVS and CDR2 FQNEAQ. This CDR3 is CASSFQDRNQPQHF. CDR3 nucleotides: TGTGCCAGCAGCTTTCAGGATCGCAATCAGCCCCAGCATTTT.

This clone was seen just once. The V call is TRBV4-2, the J call TRBJ1-2; no clear D. The CDR3 runs to 17 residues. V dropped 1 base and J dropped 8 bases, with 23 bases sitting between them. Germline V gene sequence: CDR1 LGHNA, CDR2 YNFKEQ. The CDR3 region has the DNA TGTGCCAGCAGCCAAGTTGCAAACCAAATCCCTCGGGGAGGCTACACCTTC. This sequence encodes CASSQVANQIPRGGYTF.

This clone was observed a handful of times. The chain carries TRBV19 and TRBJ1-4, with D possibly being TRBD1 (6 bases). CDR3 length: 16 residues. V lost 7 bases, J lost 8 bases, and 23 bases lay in between. In germline, CDR1 is LNHDA, CDR2 SQIVND (reference sequence). In nucleotides, the CDR3 is TGTGCCAGTACCCCGGATGCCAACAGGGTTCGGGAAAAACTGTTTTTT. Translated: CASTPDANRVREKLFF.